This T cell receptor (beta chain) was recorded in a study of T-cell reconstitution after alpha-beta-depleted transplantation in children. The TCRbeta library incorporated unique molecular identifiers. One entry per CDR3 protein, called by TCRdb with MiXCR from the PCR reads. The table shows around 87,000 distinct CDR3 sequences, with roughly 7.7% occurring only once. Germline V lookup: CDR1 SGHTA, CDR2 FQGNSA. Between the trimmed V and J ends, which lost 3 bases and 4 bases, there was a span of 7 bases. The CDR3 covers 14 residues. This clonotype was counted at least ten times. V usage is TRBV7-2 and J usage is TRBJ1-6; no firm D call. The specimen was PBMCs from the stem cell graft donor, collected from the stem cell graft. The clonotype was recovered from a human donor who donated a stem cell graft to a child with congenital amegakaryocytic thrombocytopenia. The CDR3 DNA is TGTGCCAGCAGCTTCGACGGTTATAATTCACCCCTCCACTTT. Its protein product is CASSFDGYNSPLHF.